Presented here are 5 T cell receptor beta chains from one specimen sequenced in a study of glioma-infiltrating T cells. TCR alpha and beta CDR3 regions were amplified from RNA using iRepertoire nested multiplex PCR. TCRdb fed the multiplex PCR reads into MiXCR, producing one record per CDR3 protein. The sample carries 15,000 to 20,000 distinct CDR3 sequences, nearly 60% recorded once. The specimen sequenced was glioma tissue, nonneoplastic brain tissue, or PBMCs (not recorded which). All receptors derive from a human donor with low-grade glioma or glioblastoma, undergoing nonglioma brain surgery, or in good health (not recorded which).

The gene calls are TRBV6-1 and TRBJ2-5; D is unclear. Germline V gives CDR1 MNHNS, CDR2 SASEGT. This CDR3 has 16 residues. Trimming left V 4 bases short and J 0 bases short, with 15 bases between. CDR3 protein: CASSASLVPYQETQYF. Here the CDR3 DNA reads TGTGCCAGCAGTGCCTCACTGGTCCCGTACCAAGAGACCCAGTACTTC.

This clonotype was picked up many times. The CDR3 region is CASSLRDLRKETQYF. In DNA, the CDR3 is TGTGCCAGCAGTCTACGGGACTTACGAAAAGAGACCCAGTACTTC. The chain recombines TRBV28 with TRBJ2-5; the D gene is possibly TRBD2 (6 bases). This CDR3 has 15 residues. V dropped 5 bases and J dropped 3 bases, with 16 bases sitting between them. The germline gives CDR1 MDHEN, CDR2 SYDVKM.

In this sample, this clonotype turned up once. This chain uses TRBV27 with TRBJ1-5, with TRBD1 as a possible D gene (6 bases). V lost 3 bases and J lost 4, with 7 bases in between. Germline CDR1 is MNHEY and CDR2 is SMNVEV (reference sequence). The CDR3 sequence is 13 residues long. CDR3 DNA: TGTGCCAGCAGTTTCGACAGGAATCAGCCCCAGCATTTT. Its translation is CASSFDRNQPQHF.

Remarks on this clonotype: Since the CDR3 does not end with the conserved phenylalanine or tryptophan, this likely comes from a read error. V gene TRBV28 combines with J gene TRBJ1-1, with a weak D call TRBD1 (6 bases). Germline V gene lookup returns CDR1 MDHEN and CDR2 SYDVKM. The germline V and J ends were trimmed by 8 bases and 3 bases, with 16 bases remaining between them. This CDR3 has 14 amino acids. In DNA form, the CDR3 reads TGTGCCAGCCGATCCGGGGGGGGCGACACTGAAGCTTTCCTT. Protein: CASRSGGGDTEAFL.

The chain employs TRBV20-1 and TRBJ1-1; TRBD1 might be the D (6 bases). This CDR3 contains 14 residues. Per germline, CDR1 DFQATT and CDR2 SNEGSKA (reference sequence). Trimming removed 0 bases from V and 3 bases from J, with 11 bases in between. The CDR3 DNA reads as TGCAGTGCTAGAGATTTTACAGGGTACACTGAAGCTTTCTTT. Protein: CSARDFTGYTEAFF.